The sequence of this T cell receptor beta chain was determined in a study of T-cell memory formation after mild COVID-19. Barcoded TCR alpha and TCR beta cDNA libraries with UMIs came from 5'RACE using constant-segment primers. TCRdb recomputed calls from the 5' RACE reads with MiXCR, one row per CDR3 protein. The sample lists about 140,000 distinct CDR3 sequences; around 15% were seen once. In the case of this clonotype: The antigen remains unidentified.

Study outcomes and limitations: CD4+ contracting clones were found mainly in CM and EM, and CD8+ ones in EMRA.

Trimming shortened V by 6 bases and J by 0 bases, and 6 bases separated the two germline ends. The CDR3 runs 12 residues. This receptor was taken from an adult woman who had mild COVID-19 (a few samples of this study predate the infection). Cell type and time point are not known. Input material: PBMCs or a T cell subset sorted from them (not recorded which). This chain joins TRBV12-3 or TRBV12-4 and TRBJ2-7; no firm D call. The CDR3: CASSLHSYEQYF. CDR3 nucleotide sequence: TGTGCCAGCAGCCTGCACTCCTACGAGCAGTACTTC.